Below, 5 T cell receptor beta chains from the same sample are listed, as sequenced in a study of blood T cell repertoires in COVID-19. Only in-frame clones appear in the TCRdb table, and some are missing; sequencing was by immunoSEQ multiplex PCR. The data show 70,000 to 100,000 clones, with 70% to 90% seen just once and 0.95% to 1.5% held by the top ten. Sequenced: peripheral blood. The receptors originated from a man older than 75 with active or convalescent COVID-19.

CDR3 sequence reads: CASSLTGPVNYGYTF. CDR3 in DNA: TGTGCCAGCAGCTTAACAGGCCCGGTGAACTATGGCTACACCTTC. V and J are TRBV7-9 and TRBJ1-2; possibly TRBD1 for D (5 bases). Germline CDR1 and CDR2: SEHNR and FQNEAQ (reference sequence). The ends were cut back, 2 bases at V and 2 bases at J, with 12 bases in the middle. This CDR3 contains 15 residues.

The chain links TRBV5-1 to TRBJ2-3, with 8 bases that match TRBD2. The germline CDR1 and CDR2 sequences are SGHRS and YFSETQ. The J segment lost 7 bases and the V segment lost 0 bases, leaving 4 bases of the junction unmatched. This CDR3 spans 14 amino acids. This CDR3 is CASSLAGREYTQYF. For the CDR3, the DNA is TGCGCCAGCAGCTTGGCCGGGAGGGAGTATACGCAGTATTTT.

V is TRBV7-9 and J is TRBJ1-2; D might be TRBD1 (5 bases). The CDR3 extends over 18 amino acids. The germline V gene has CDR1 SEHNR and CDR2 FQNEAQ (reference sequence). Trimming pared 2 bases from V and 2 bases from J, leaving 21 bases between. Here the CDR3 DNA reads TGTGCCAGCAGCTTACCGAGGACATCAGGAAGCCTAAACTATGGCTACACCTTC. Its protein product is CASSLPRTSGSLNYGYTF.

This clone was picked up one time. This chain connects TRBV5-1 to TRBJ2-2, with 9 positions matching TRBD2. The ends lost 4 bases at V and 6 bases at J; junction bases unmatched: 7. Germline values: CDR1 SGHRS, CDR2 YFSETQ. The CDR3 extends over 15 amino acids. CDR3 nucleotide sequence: TGCGCCAGCAGCAGGCGGACTAGCGTTGCCGGGGAGCTGTTTTTT. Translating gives CASSRRTSVAGELFF.

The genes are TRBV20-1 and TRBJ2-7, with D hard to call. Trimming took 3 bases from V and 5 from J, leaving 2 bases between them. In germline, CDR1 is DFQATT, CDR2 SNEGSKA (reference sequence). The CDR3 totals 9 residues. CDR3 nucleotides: TGCAGTGCTAGCAACGAGCAGTACTTC. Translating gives CSASNEQYF.